This T cell receptor (beta chain) was recovered during a study of T cells after yellow fever vaccination. TCRdb reprocessed the 5' RACE reads via MiXCR and lists one record per CDR3 protein. Of hundreds of thousands of distinct CDR3 sequences in the sample, approximately 13% were seen once. CDR1 SQVTM and CDR2 ANQGSEA come from the germline V gene. V dropped 6 bases and J dropped 3 bases, with 24 bases sitting between them. This CDR3 comprises 16 residues. This clonotype was detected a few times. The source of this sequence is a man aged 25-45 years who received the YFV17D yellow fever vaccine. The starting material was PBMCs, obtained on the day of the yellow fever booster vaccination. This chain connects TRBV29-1 to TRBJ2-7, with a tentative D call TRBD1 (6 bases). In DNA form, the CDR3 reads TGCAGCGTCTACGAAGTAGTACAGGGTACTGGCTACGAGCAGTACTTC. Translated, it gives CSVYEVVQGTGYEQYF.